This T cell receptor (beta chain) was documented in a study of blood T cell repertoires in COVID-19 (dated by TCRdb to about 2020). With regard to the full study: Samples covering the acute and convalescent phases of COVID-19 were provided by collaborators in the United States, Italy and Spain. The material from the prospective study consisted of cDNA or gDNA derived from T cells, B-cell-depleted T cells, or PBMCs. Deeply sampled blood TCRbeta repertoires from subjects exposed to, actively infected with, or recovered from COVID-19 were included in the dataset. The repertoires were released in a freely available public database intended as a resource for research on the immune response to SARS-CoV-2. The samples were drawn from the first 160 participants of the ongoing ImmuneRACE study and from over a thousand subjects provided by 6 global collaborators. Sample metadata almost always included a de-identified subject ID, COVID-19 status, age in years and sex. Where available, HLA class I and class II types were taken from metadata supplied by the sample provider and were not determined by assay-based typing.

CDR1 is given as KGHSH and CDR2 as LQKENI, both from the germline V gene. Deletion took 1 base off V and 1 base off J, with a span of 10 bases between the germline ends. There are 15 amino acids in the CDR3, from cysteine to phenylalanine inclusive. Only CDR3 DNA is held: 45 bases, read in frame from base 1. To note about this clone: Its antigen remains unidentified. No base-level quality is on record; no much larger clone is a single base apart.

Overall study outcomes, separate from this receptor: The amount of clinical and demographic metadata varied by source and participant and was provided uncurated.

Participants in the prospective study were enrolled through a virtual design, were aged 18 to 89 years, and lived in about two dozen United States geographic areas. Cohort assignment in the prospective study relied on participant-reported clinical history from a screening survey and a study questionnaire. A participant counted as exposed if, within 2 weeks of entering the study, that participant had been in contact with someone who had a PCR-confirmed or clinician-diagnosed COVID-19 case. In the prospective study, mobile phlebotomists collected whole blood, serum and a nasopharyngeal or oropharyngeal swab from each participant. Participants in the prospective study had the option to provide additional blood draws and questionnaires over an approximately 2-month period. Blood samples from the prospective study were shipped frozen or at room temperature prior to DNA extraction. TCRbeta CDR3 regions were amplified from genomic DNA by means of the immunoSEQ Assay, a bias-controlled multiplex PCR. In the paper's pipeline: Within the assay, amplification of reference gene primers was used to estimate how many nucleated cells each sample contained. Sequence reads were collapsed and filtered to measure the absolute abundance of every unique TCRbeta CDR3 rearrangement. For each sample, productive Simpson clonality was calculated as the square root of Simpson's diversity index across productive rearrangements. Imported from immuneACCESS, the table was reduced by TCRdb to in-frame sequences with V and J called. These copies leave out some clones; in studies compared against another copy, an unresolved V gene accounts for under half, and the cause of the remainder is not known. V, J and clone size reflect that table, while D and trimming were determined from the DNA. Here the sample has roughly 250,000 clones; over 80% occur a single time. Of the sample, 0.87% falls within the top ten clones.

Sequenced material: PBMCs or T cells enriched from blood (not recorded which). Rearrangement joined TRBV18 to TRBJ1-1; the D gene assignment is ambiguous. This receptor was identified in a man aged 50-60 years who had been exposed to COVID-19. The CDR3: CASSPLEDENTEAFF. In nucleotides, the sequence is TGTGCCAGCTCACCACTGGAGGACGAGAACACTGAAGCTTTCTTT.